The rows below give T cell receptor beta chains drawn from one sample of a study of blood T cells in healthy people across ages. TCRdb ran MiXCR on the 5' RACE reads and lists one entry per CDR3 protein. This repertoire shows 1.6 million or so distinct CDR3 sequences, roughly 32% found once; its top ten account for approximately 11%. Sequenced input: blood. Receptors were obtained from a woman in her 30s in good health. CDR3s include the opening cysteine and the closing phenylalanine or tryptophan. The D gene is left open where the match is weak. A row's size may be missing; if present it is once, few, many or a size class.

CDR3	DNA	D	J	size	V
CASSDRTVSTDTQYF	TGTGCCAGCAGCGACAGGACAGTTAGCACAGATACGCAGTATTTT	.	TRBJ2-3	few	TRBV9
CRGKRIPRDLSYEQYF	TGCAGGGGGAAGAGGATACCCCGGGACTTAAGTTACGAGCAGTACTTC	.	TRBJ2-7	few	TRBV20-1
CASSPGQGLAKNEQYF	TGCGCCAGCAGCCCCGGACAGGGACTAGCGAAAAACGAGCAGTACTTC	TRBD2	TRBJ2-7	.	TRBV5-1
CSARRTSVSTDTQYF	TGCAGTGCTAGACGGACTAGCGTGAGCACAGATACGCAGTATTTT	TRBD2	TRBJ2-3	few	TRBV20-1
CASSHTRGADEQYF	TGCGCCAGCAGCCATACCAGGGGGGCGGATGAGCAGTACTTC	.	TRBJ2-7	.	TRBV4-1
CASSQDSGTGWTDTQYF	TGCGCCAGCAGCCAAGATTCGGGGACAGGGTGGACAGATACGCAGTATTTT	TRBD1	TRBJ2-3	.	TRBV4-1
CASSNPGQDISYEQYF	TGTGCCAGCAGTAATCCGGGACAGGATATCTCCTACGAGCAGTACTTC	TRBD1	TRBJ2-7	few	TRBV6-6
CASSGLRSSYEQYF	TGTGCCAGCAGCGGACTACGGAGCTCCTACGAGCAGTACTTC	.	TRBJ2-7	many	TRBV12-3/TRBV12-4
CASRKEYNEQFF	TGTGCCAGCAGGAAGGAGTACAATGAGCAGTTCTTC	.	TRBJ2-1	few	TRBV2
CASSFTIPSPSSYEQYF	TGTGCCAGCAGCTTTACTATACCCAGCCCTAGCTCCTACGAGCAGTACTTC	.	TRBJ2-7	few	TRBV2
CASSERDRGDQPQHF	TGTGCCAGTAGTGAAAGGGACAGAGGAGATCAGCCCCAGCATTTT	TRBD1	TRBJ1-5	.	TRBV19
CASSVGQTGRETQYF	TGTGCCAGCAGCGTGGGGCAGACAGGGAGGGAGACCCAGTACTTC	.	TRBJ2-5	.	TRBV9
CSVERLAGGTDTQYF	TGCAGCGTTGAAAGACTAGCGGGAGGAACAGATACGCAGTATTTT	TRBD2	TRBJ2-3	.	TRBV29-1
CASEWGGPGNIQFF	TGTGCCAGCGAGTGGGGGGGCCCAGGGAACATTCAGTTCTTC	.	TRBJ2-1	.	TRBV28
CAILLRGGENYGYTF	TGTGCTATCCTCCTCCGGGGGGGCGAGAACTATGGCTACACCTTC	.	TRBJ1-2	.	TRBV2
CASSEVERAKIDEQYF	TGTGCCAGCAGTGAGGTAGAGCGGGCGAAGATCGACGAGCAGTACTTC	.	TRBJ2-7	few	TRBV2
CASSYSGRTSTDTQYF	TGTGCCAGCAGCTATAGCGGGAGAACTAGCACAGATACGCAGTATTTT	TRBD2	TRBJ2-3	.	TRBV7-6
CASSPPRVGDGYTF	TGTGCCAGCAGTCCCCCCAGGGTGGGAGATGGCTACACCTTC	.	TRBJ1-2	many	TRBV12-3/TRBV12-4
CASSQAPQGGTDTQYF	TGCGCCAGCAGCCAGGCTCCACAGGGGGGCACAGATACGCAGTATTTT	TRBD1	TRBJ2-3	.	TRBV4-1
CSVVGEPGALDYGYTF	TGCAGCGTTGTGGGGGAGCCAGGGGCCTTAGACTATGGCTACACCTTC	.	TRBJ1-2	.	TRBV29-1
CASGLATGIRSTDTQYF	TGTGCTAGTGGTTTGGCCACAGGGATCAGAAGCACAGATACGCAGTATTTT	.	TRBJ2-3	.	TRBV12-5
CSVDGPGETRYF	TGCAGCGTTGATGGTCCGGGTGAGACCCGGTACTTC	.	TRBJ2-5	.	TRBV29-1
CASSSPETSYDEQFF	TGTGCCAGCAGCTCGCCGGAGACATCCTACGATGAGCAGTTCTTC	.	TRBJ2-1	.	TRBV7-3
CSAIRLRTAYEQYF	TGCAGTGCCATCAGGCTGCGGACAGCTTACGAGCAGTACTTC	.	TRBJ2-7	few	TRBV20-1
CASSLAGLIIYEQYF	TGTGCCAGCAGCTTAGCCGGACTCATTATCTACGAGCAGTACTTC	.	TRBJ2-7	.	TRBV7-8
CSARDLSDRDGQFF	TGCAGTGCTAGAGATCTCTCGGACAGGGATGGGCAGTTCTTC	TRBD1	TRBJ2-1	.	TRBV20-1
CATKQGGRHQETQYF	TGTGCCACCAAACAGGGGGGGCGACATCAAGAGACCCAGTACTTC	.	TRBJ2-5	.	TRBV15
CASSSQGLPLNGYTF	TGCGCCAGCAGCTCCCAAGGTCTACCATTAAATGGCTACACCTTC	.	TRBJ1-2	.	TRBV5-1
CASSFPGQSMGEQFF	TGTGCCAGCAGTTTTCCGGGACAGTCCATGGGTGAGCAGTTCTTC	TRBD1	TRBJ2-1	few	TRBV28
CASSFHSVSSYNEQFF	TGCGCCAGCAGCTTTCATAGCGTGAGCTCCTACAATGAGCAGTTCTTC	.	TRBJ2-1	few	TRBV5-1
CASSVKGAGASYEQYF	TGTGCCAGCAGCGTAAAAGGTGCGGGGGCCTCCTACGAGCAGTACTTC	.	TRBJ2-7	.	TRBV7-3
CASGGTGGTEAFF	TGTGCCAGCGGTGGGACAGGGGGCACTGAAGCTTTCTTT	TRBD1	TRBJ1-1	few	TRBV6-5
CASSELAGVREQYF	TGTGCCAGCAGTGAACTAGCGGGAGTTCGCGAGCAGTACTTC	TRBD2	TRBJ2-7	.	TRBV6-1
CASSLEGLRSYEQYF	TGCGCCAGCAGCTTGGAGGGACTCCGCTCCTACGAGCAGTACTTC	.	TRBJ2-7	many	TRBV5-1
CASSEGTAYEQYF	TGTGCCAGCAGTGAAGGGACAGCCTACGAGCAGTACTTC	.	TRBJ2-7	many	TRBV2
CASSLERSQETQYF	TGTGCCAGCAGCTTAGAGCGGTCCCAAGAGACCCAGTACTTC	.	TRBJ2-5	.	TRBV7-7
CASRGTAQQETQYF	TGTGCCAGCAGGGGGACAGCTCAGCAAGAGACCCAGTACTTC	TRBD1	TRBJ2-5	.	TRBV2
CASSLANTGGTEAFF	TGCGCCAGCAGCTTGGCCAACACAGGCGGCACTGAAGCTTTCTTT	.	TRBJ1-1	.	TRBV5-1
CSASLTSGMYNEQFF	TGCAGTGCTAGCTTGACTAGCGGGATGTACAATGAGCAGTTCTTC	TRBD2	TRBJ2-1	.	TRBV20-1
CASSHARNSLNEKLFF	TGCGCCAGCAGCCACGCCCGGAACAGCTTGAATGAAAAACTGTTTTTT	.	TRBJ1-4	.	TRBV4-1
CASSSDRDYSDQPQHF	TGTGCCAGCAGCTCTGACAGGGATTATAGCGATCAGCCCCAGCATTTT	TRBD1	TRBJ1-5	.	TRBV7-9
CASSQGGSTSGKKGQETQYF	TGCGCCAGCAGCCAGGGGGGGTCGACTAGCGGGAAAAAGGGTCAAGAGACCCAGTACTTC	TRBD2	TRBJ2-5	.	TRBV4-1
CASSTQGASTDTQYF	TGTGCCAGCAGTACACAGGGGGCCAGCACAGATACGCAGTATTTT	TRBD1	TRBJ2-3	.	TRBV12-3/TRBV12-4
CASSLALDRVGAYF	TGTGCCAGCAGTTTAGCGCTGGACCGCGTGGGCGCGTACTTC	.	TRBJ2-4	.	TRBV12-3/TRBV12-4
CASSLQDRASYEQYF	TGTGCCAGCAGTTTACAGGACAGGGCCTCCTACGAGCAGTACTTC	TRBD1	TRBJ2-7	.	TRBV28
CSVGTEKALTGELFF	TGCAGCGTCGGGACCGAGAAGGCGTTGACCGGGGAGCTGTTTTTT	.	TRBJ2-2	few	TRBV29-1